Sequencing of this T cell receptor beta chain was carried out in a study of OX40 agonist ivuxolimab in advanced cancers. No patient had autoimmune disease or received systemic immunosuppression. Blood sampling was done at baseline, cycle 4 day 1, and cycle 7 day 1. Unmatched junction bases numbered 12, after V lost 4 bases and J lost 5 bases. This CDR3 region has 16 residues. Looked up from germline, CDR1 is SGHNT and CDR2 is YYREEE (reference sequence). Turning to this clone: The antigen remains unidentified.

The method was immunoSEQ multiplex PCR; TCRdb's version includes in-frame clones alone and lacks a portion of them. This sample carries about 91,000 clones, 84% of them seen once, and the ten largest clones take 1.1%. Overall study results and limits: Averaging showed that CD8+ T cells had more expanded clones than CD4+ did. Certain nonresponders additionally had low normalized T-cell clonal expansion.

The sample in question was CD4+ or CD8+ T cells sorted from blood, obtained in a trial of the OX40 agonist ivuxolimab. V usage is TRBV5-4 and J usage is TRBJ2-3; 8 bases match TRBD1. This TCR was sampled from an adult with an advanced solid tumor such as melanoma, head and neck, liver or kidney cancer. The CDR3 DNA reads TGTGCCAGCAGCGGGGAGTGGGCAGGGGGCGGAGATACGCAGTATTTT. Its translation is CASSGEWAGGGDTQYF.